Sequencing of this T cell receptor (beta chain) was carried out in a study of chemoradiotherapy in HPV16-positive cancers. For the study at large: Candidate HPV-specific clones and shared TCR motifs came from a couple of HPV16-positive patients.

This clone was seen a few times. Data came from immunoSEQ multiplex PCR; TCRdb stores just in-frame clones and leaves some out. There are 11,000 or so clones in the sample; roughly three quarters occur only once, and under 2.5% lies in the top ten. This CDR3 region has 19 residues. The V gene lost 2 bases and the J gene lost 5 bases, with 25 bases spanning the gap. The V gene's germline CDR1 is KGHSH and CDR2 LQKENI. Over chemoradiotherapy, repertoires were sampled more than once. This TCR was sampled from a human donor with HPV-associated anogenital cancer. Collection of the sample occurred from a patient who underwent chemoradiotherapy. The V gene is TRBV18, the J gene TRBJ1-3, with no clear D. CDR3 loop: CASSPEEIRYTSLRNTIYF. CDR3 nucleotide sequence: TGTGCCAGCTCACCAGAGGAGATTCGTTACACCTCGTTGAGAAACACCATATATTTT. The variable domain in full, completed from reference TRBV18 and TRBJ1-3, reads NAGVMQNPRHLVRRRGQEARLRCSPMKGHSHVYWYRQLPEEGLKFMVYLQKENIIDESGMPKERFSAEFPKEGPSILRIQQVVRGDSAAYFCASSPEEIRYTSLRNTIYFGEGSWLTVV.